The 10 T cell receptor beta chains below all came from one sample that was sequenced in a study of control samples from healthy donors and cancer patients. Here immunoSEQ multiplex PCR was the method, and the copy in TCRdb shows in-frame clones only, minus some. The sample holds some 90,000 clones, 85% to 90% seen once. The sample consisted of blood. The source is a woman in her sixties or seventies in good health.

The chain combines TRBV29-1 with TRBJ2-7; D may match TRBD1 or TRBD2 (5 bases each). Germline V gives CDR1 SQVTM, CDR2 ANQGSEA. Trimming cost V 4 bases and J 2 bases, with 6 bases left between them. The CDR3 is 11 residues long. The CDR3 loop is CSVGDPYEQYF. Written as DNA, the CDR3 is TGCAGCGTTGGGGACCCCTACGAGCAGTACTTC.

CDR3 coding DNA: TGCGCCAGCAGCCCCGGCGCCCGAGGAGGGGAGCTGTTTTTT. Residues: CASSPGARGGELFF. V is TRBV5-1 and J is TRBJ2-2; no clear D gene. Between the trimmed V and J ends, which lost 4 bases and 8 bases, there was a span of 15 bases. Germline CDR1 reads SGHRS; CDR2 reads YFSETQ. The CDR3 consists of 14 residues.

Here the CDR3 reads CASSEQGQRNTEAFF. The CDR3 bases are TGTGCCAGCAGTGAACAGGGGCAGAGGAACACTGAAGCTTTCTTT. This sequence joins TRBV2 and TRBJ1-1, with D possibly matching TRBD1 (6 bases). The CDR3 is 15 residues long. Germline V gene sequence: CDR1 SNHLY, CDR2 FYNNEI. The ends were cut back, 2 bases at V and 1 base at J, with 11 bases in the middle. Full variable domain (outside the CDR3, taken from reference TRBV2 and TRBJ1-1): EPEVTQTPSHQVTQMGQEVILRCVPISNHLYFYWYRQILGQKVEFLVSFYNNEISEKSEIFDDQFSVERPDGSNFTLKIRSTKLEDSAMYFCASSEQGQRNTEAFFGQGTRLTVV.

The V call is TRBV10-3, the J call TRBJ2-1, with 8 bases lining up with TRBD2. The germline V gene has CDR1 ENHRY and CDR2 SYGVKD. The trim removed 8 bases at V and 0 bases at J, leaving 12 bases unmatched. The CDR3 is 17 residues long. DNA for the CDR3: TGTGCCATCGGACCCAGATTAGCGGGGAGCTCCTACAATGAGCAGTTCTTC. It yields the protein CAIGPRLAGSSYNEQFF.

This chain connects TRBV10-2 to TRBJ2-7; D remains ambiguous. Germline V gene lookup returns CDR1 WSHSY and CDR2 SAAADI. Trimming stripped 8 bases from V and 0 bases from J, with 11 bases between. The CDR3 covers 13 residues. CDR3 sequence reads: CASWDSRSYEQYF. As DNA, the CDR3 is TGCGCCAGCTGGGATTCTCGCTCCTACGAGCAGTACTTC.

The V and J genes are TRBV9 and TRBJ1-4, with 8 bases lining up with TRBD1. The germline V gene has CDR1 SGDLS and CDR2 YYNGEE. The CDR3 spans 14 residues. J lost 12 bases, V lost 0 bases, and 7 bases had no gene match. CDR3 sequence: CASSVVGQGGQLFF. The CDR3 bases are TGTGCCAGCAGCGTAGTAGGACAGGGAGGGCAACTGTTTTTT.

In DNA, the CDR3 is TGTGCCTGGAGCCTCTGGACTAGCGCTCTCGAGCAGTACTTC. Translation: CAWSLWTSALEQYF. J is TRBJ2-7 and V is TRBV30, with TRBD2 matching 9 bases. The CDR3 totals 14 residues. V lost 3 bases and J lost 6; bases outside the gene matches: 9. Per germline, CDR1 GTSNPN and CDR2 SVGIG (reference sequence).

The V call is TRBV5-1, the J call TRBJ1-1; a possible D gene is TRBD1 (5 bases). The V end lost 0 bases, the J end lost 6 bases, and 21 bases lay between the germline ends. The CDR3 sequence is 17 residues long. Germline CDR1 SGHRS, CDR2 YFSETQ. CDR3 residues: CASSLAPGRGGAAEAFF. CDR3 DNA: TGCGCCAGCAGCTTGGCCCCAGGACGAGGTGGGGCCGCTGAAGCTTTCTTT.

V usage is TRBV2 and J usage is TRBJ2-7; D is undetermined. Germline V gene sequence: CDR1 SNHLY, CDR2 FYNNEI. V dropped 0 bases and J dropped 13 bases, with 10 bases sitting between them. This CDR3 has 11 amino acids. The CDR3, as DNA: TGTGCCAGCAGTGAAGCGGGCCACCAATACTTC. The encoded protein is CASSEAGHQYF.

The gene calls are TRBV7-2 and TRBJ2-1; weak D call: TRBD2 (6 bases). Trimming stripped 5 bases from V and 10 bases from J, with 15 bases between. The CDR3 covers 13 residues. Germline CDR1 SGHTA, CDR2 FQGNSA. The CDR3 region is CASSPFEGGEQFF. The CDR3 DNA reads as TGTGCCAGCAGCCCTTTCGAGGGAGGAGAGCAGTTCTTC.